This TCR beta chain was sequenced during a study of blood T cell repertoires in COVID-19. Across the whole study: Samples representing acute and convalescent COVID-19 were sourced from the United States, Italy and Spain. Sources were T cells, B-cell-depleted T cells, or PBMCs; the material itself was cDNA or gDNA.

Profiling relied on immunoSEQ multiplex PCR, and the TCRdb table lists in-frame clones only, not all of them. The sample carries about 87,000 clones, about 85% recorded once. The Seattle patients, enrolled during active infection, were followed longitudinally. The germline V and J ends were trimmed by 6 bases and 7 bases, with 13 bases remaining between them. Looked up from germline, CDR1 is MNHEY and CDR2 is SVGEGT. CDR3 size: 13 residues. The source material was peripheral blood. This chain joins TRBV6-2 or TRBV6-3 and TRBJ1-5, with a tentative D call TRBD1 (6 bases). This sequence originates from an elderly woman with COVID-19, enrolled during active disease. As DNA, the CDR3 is TGTGCCAGCAGCCGACAGGCTCAGCAGCCCCAGCATTTT. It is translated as CASSRQAQQPQHF.